This T cell receptor (beta chain) was found in a study of blood T cell repertoires in COVID-19. Turning to the study itself: The study drew acute and convalescent COVID-19 samples from the United States, Italy and Spain. From T cells, B-cell-depleted T cells, or PBMCs came the material, which was cDNA or gDNA.

From germline, CDR1 is SGHNT and CDR2 YENEEA. V shed 4 bases and J 6 bases; nucleotides not matched to a gene: 6. This CDR3 comprises 15 residues. Per the authors' pipeline: Scientists estimated how many nucleated cells there were by amplifying reference gene primers. Generated by immunoSEQ multiplex PCR, the TCRdb table keeps only in-frame clones and is missing some. V and J calls and clone size are given by that table; D and trimming were obtained from the DNA. The sample consists of nearly 250,000 clones, around nine tenths of them appearing once. The sequence came from a woman between 55 and 75 years old who had recovered from COVID-19. Sample: peripheral blood. This chain links TRBV11-3 with TRBJ2-2; 9 bases agree with TRBD1. Here the CDR3 DNA reads TGTGCCAGCAGCTCACGGGACAGGGAAGCCGGGGAGCTGTTTTTT. Its translation: CASSSRDREAGELFF.